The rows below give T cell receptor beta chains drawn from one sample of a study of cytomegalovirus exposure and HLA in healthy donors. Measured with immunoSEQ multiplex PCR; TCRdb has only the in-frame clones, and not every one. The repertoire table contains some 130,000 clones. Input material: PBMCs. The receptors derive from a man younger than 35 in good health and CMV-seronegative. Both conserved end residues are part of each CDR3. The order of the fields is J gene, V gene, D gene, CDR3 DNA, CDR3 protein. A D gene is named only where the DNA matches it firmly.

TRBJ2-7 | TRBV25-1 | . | TGTGCCAGCAGTGAGGCAGGCGATGGCTACGAGCAGTACTTC | CASSEAGDGYEQYF
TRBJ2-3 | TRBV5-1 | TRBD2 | TGCGCCAGCAGCTTGATTTCCGGGACTAGCGGAGATACGCAGTATTTT | CASSLISGTSGDTQYF
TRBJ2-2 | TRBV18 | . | TGTGCCAGCTCACCTGGGCACGGAAACACCGGGGAGCTGTTTTTT | CASSPGHGNTGELFF
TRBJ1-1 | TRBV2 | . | TGTGCCAGCAGGACAGATATAAACACTGAAGCTTTCTTT | CASRTDINTEAFF
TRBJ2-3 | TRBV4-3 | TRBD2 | TGCGCCAGCAGCCCGAAATCTAGACTAGCTAGCACAGATACGCAGTATTTT | CASSPKSRLASTDTQYF
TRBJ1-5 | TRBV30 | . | TGTGCCTGGAGTGTAGTCGCGGGACCCCAGCATTTT | CAWSVVAGPQHF
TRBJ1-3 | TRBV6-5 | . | TGTGCCAGCAGTCAGGGGTCAGGAGGAAACACCATATATTTT | CASSQGSGGNTIYF
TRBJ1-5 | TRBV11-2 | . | TGTGCCAGCAGCTATTATGCGCTCCAGGGGCATGGCAATCAGCCCCAGCATTTT | CASSYYALQGHGNQPQHF
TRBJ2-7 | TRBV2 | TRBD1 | TGTGCCAGCAAGGGACAGGGACAATTCGGGGAGCAGTACTTC | CASKGQGQFGEQYF
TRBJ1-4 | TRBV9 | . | TGTGCCAGCAGCGTGACAGCCGGTAATGAAAAACTGTTTTTT | CASSVTAGNEKLFF
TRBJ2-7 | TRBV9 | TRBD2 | TGTGCCAGCAGCGTAGGAATTAGCGGGAGCTACGAGCAGTACTTC | CASSVGISGSYEQYF
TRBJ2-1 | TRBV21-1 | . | TGTGCCAGCAGGATGCGAGATACCTGGTCACGAAACAATGAGCAGTTCTTC | CASRMRDTWSRNNEQFF
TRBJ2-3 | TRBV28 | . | TGTGCCAGCAGTTCGGAAACGACAGGTGGTACGCAGTATTTT | CASSSETTGGTQYF
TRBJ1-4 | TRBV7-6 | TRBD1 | TGTGCCAGCAGCTGGGGACAGGGATTATCAGGCGAAAAACTGTTTTTT | CASSWGQGLSGEKLFF
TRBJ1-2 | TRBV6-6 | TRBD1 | TGTGCCAGCAGTGGACAGGGCCCTAACTATGGCTACACCTTC | CASSGQGPNYGYTF
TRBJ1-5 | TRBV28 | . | TGTGCCAGCAACGGGAAACTTCCTTGGGGTCAGCCCCAGCATTTT | CASNGKLPWGQPQHF
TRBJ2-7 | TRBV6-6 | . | TGTGCCAGCAGTTACGGCAACTACGAGCAGTACTTC | CASSYGNYEQYF